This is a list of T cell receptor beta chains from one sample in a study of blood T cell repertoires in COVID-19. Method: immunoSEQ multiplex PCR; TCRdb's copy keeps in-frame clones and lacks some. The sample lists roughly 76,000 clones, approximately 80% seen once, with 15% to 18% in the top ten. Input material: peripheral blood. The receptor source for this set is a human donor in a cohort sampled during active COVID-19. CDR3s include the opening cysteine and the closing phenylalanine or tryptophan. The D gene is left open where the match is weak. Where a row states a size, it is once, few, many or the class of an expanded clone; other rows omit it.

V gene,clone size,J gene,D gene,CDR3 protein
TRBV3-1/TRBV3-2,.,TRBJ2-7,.,CASSLPGADYEQYF
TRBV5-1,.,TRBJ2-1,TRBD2,CASSLAGGPGVNEQFF
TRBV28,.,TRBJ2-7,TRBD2,CASSPHGGGRAGYEQYF
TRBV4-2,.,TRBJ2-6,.,CASSMGQDSGANVLTF
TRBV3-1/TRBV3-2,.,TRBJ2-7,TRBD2,CASSQDVASGRTDEQYF
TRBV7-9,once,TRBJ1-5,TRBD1,CACQAPRDRVSNQPQHF
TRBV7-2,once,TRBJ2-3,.,CASSLGGSQGGVQYF
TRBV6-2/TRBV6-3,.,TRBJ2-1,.,CASSRGSPSYNEQFF
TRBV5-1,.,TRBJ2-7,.,CASSLELSSYEQYF
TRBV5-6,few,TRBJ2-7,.,CASSSFYEQYF
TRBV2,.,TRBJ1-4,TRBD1,CASSPTPTGQVATNEKLFF
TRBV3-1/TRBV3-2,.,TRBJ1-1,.,CASSQMIQGTEAFF
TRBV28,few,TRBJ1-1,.,CASKVGGTEAFF
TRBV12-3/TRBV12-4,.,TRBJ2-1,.,CASMPSSYNEQFF
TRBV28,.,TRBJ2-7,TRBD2,CASSFSGFLSYEQYF
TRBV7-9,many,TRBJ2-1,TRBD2,CASSPPLAGAGYNEQFF
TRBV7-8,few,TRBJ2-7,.,CASSLSGQQSSEQYF
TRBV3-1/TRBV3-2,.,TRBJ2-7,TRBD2,CASRSIGTSGPYEQYF
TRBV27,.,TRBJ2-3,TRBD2,CASTSGGADTQYF
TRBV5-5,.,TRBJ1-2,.,CASSSNGNYGYTF
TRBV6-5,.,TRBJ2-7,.,CASSSRGNYEQYF
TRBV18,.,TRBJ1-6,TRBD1,CASSTTGDNSPLHF
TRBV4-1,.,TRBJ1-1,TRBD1,CASSQDITGGRLRNTEAFF
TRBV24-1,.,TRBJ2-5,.,CATSDEGYYQTQYF
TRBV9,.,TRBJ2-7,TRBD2,CASTLGLGVYEQYF
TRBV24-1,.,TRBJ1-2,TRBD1,CATSDRTGGNYGYTF
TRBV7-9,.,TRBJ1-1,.,CASSLEGGNTEAFF
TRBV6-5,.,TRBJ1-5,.,CASRMASNQPQHF
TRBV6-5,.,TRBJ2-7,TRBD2,CASSTGLGKSYEQYF
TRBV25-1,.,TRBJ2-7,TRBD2,CASSEAWGGNYEQYF
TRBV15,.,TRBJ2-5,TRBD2,CATKNGGLADQETQYF
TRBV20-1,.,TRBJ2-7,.,CSASAGHYDEQYF
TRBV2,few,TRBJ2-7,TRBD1,CASSPWTGVYEQYF
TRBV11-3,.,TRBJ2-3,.,CASSLDGDTQYF
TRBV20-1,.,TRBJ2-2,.,CSASPVVAWTGELFF
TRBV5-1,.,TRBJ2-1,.,CASSLAGNSVEQFF
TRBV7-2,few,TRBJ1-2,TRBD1,CACSPGQGNYGYTF
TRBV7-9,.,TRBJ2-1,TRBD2,CASSTPPSGTYNEQFF
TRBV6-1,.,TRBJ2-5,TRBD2,CASSESRLAGGETQYF
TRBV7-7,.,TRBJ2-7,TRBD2,CASSCLHGRREASYEQYF
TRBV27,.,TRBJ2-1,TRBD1,CASSLLRGLSLYNEQFF
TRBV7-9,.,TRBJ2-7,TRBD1,CASSSRDRGYEQYF
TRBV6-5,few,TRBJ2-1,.,CASRVGTLLYNEQFF
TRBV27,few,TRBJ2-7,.,CASSPFVTYEQYF
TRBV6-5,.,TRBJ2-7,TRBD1,CASSYSGQVAYEQYF
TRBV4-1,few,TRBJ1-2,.,CASSRSRDNKPYGYTF
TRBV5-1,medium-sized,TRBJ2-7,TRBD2,CASSFMASGTQSYEQYF
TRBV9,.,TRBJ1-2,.,CASSVGDIANYGYTF
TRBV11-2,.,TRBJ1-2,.,CASSLGGLGQRTNYGYTF
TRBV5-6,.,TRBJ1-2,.,CASSLWQNYGYTF
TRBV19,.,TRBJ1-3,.,CASSMTGRSGNTIYF
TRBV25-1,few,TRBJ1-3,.,CASSDPRSGNTIYF
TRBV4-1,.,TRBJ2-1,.,CASSQEGSFYNEQFF
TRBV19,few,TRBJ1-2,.,CASSIQIAYGYTF
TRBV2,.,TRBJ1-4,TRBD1,CASAGQDRGNEKLFF
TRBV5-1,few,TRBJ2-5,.,CASSPGFPQETQYF
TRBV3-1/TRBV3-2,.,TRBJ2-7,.,CASSQGGRIGYEQYF
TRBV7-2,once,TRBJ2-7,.,CASSLDFIYEQYF
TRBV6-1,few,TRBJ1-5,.,CASSERGGAGQPQHF